These 8 T cell receptor beta chains came from one sample sequenced in a study of blood T cell repertoires in COVID-19. Produced via immunoSEQ multiplex PCR; TCRdb's table is partial and in-frame only. The repertoire consists of a few hundred thousand clones, with around four fifths occurring once and the leading ten covering less than 6%. Sample: peripheral blood. These receptors were taken from a woman aged 70-85 years with COVID-19, enrolled during active disease.

The chain employs TRBV2 and TRBJ1-2; 8 nucleotides align to TRBD1. The germline V gene has CDR1 SNHLY and CDR2 FYNNEI. Trimming at V came to 7 bases and at J to 4 bases, leaving 14 bases not matched to a gene. The CDR3 loop spans 16 amino acids. The CDR3 is CASTNNRQGAGYGYTF. CDR3 nucleotides: TGTGCCAGCACCAACAACCGCCAGGGGGCGGGCTATGGCTACACCTTC.

This clone was counted a few times. The chain employs TRBV5-1 and TRBJ1-2, with D unresolved. The CDR3 runs to 17 residues. CDR1 SGHRS and CDR2 YFSETQ come from the germline V gene. Trimming left V 0 bases short and J 8 bases short, with 23 bases between. The CDR3 protein is CASSLGENALLPRGYTF. For the CDR3, the DNA is TGCGCCAGCAGCTTGGGCGAGAATGCCCTACTTCCCAGGGGCTACACCTTC.

The CDR3 bases are TGTGCCAGCGGAGACAGGATCTATGGCTACACCTTC. Amino acids: CASGDRIYGYTF. The chain couples TRBV19 to TRBJ1-2, with TRBD1 as a possible D gene (6 bases). Trimming pared 9 bases from V and 4 bases from J, leaving 12 bases between. From germline, CDR1 is LNHDA and CDR2 SQIVND (reference sequence). The CDR3 runs to 12 residues.

The rearrangement links TRBV10-2 to TRBJ2-1, with 11 bases that match TRBD2. Germline V CDR1 and CDR2: WSHSY, SAAADI. With 8 bases clipped from V and 4 bases from J, the junction kept 10 bases outside the gene matches. The CDR3 has 16 residues. As DNA, the CDR3 is TGCGCCAGCGCAAAGACCGGGACTAGCGGTTACAATGAGCAGTTCTTC. Protein: CASAKTGTSGYNEQFF.

The chain's CDR3 is CASSPTGTSPGEQYF. CDR3 nucleotide sequence: TGTGCCAGTAGTCCCACCGGGACTAGCCCCGGCGAGCAGTACTTC. The chain recombines TRBV19 with TRBJ2-7; 9 bases align to TRBD2. Germline V gene lookup returns CDR1 LNHDA and CDR2 SQIVND (reference sequence). The junction had 11 bases not matched to a gene; V was cut back by 5 bases and J by 6 bases. The CDR3 has 15 residues.

This clone occurred a few times. Different DNA sequences within this sample yield the same CDR3. DNA of the CDR3: TGTGCCAGCAGTTCACAGGGGGCGAGTCAGCCCCAGCATTTT. Its protein product is CASSSQGASQPQHF. The chain has TRBV6-2 or TRBV6-3 and TRBJ1-5, with 9 bases identical to TRBD1. With 4 bases clipped from V and 6 bases from J, the junction kept 4 bases outside the gene matches. Germline values: CDR1 MNHEY, CDR2 SVGEGT. This CDR3 is 14 amino acids long.

J is TRBJ1-1 and V is TRBV29-1; 7 bases are a match to TRBD1. The germline CDR1 and CDR2 sequences are SQVTM and ANQGSEA. The CDR3 is made up of 13 amino acids. Unmatched junction bases numbered 6, after V lost 8 bases and J lost 0 bases. The CDR3 region is CSSTGEVNTEAFF. CDR3 nucleotides: TGCAGCTCAACAGGGGAGGTGAACACTGAAGCTTTCTTT.

The chain links TRBV2 to TRBJ2-5; D is undetermined. The germline V gene encodes CDR1 SNHLY and CDR2 FYNNEI. Trimming stripped 5 bases from V and 1 base from J, with 5 bases between. The CDR3 is 12 residues long. CDR3 sequence (DNA): TGTGCCAGCAGTTTAATCCAAGAGACCCAGTACTTC. Amino acids: CASSLIQETQYF.